This entry lists 18 T cell receptor beta chains sequenced from one sample in a study of OX40 agonist ivuxolimab in advanced cancers. Assay used: immunoSEQ multiplex PCR; TCRdb lists only in-frame clones, some missing. The sample lists approximately 21,000 clones, more than 65% occurring once. Here the sequenced sample was CD4+ or CD8+ T cells sorted from blood, taken in a trial of the OX40 agonist ivuxolimab. These receptors originate from an adult with an advanced solid tumor such as melanoma, head and neck, liver or kidney cancer.

The CDR3 loop is CASSQDPTDTQYF. DNA for the CDR3: TGTGCCAGCAGCCAGGACCCCACAGATACGCAGTATTTT. This rearrangement joins TRBV5-6 to TRBJ2-3; D is uncertain. V was clipped by 4 bases and J by 2 bases, with 8 bases between them. The CDR3 runs 13 residues. Germline assignment: CDR1 SGHDT and CDR2 YYEEEE.

J is TRBJ1-2 and V is TRBV27; TRBD1 is a possible D gene (5 bases). This CDR3 has 16 residues. Germline CDR1 is MNHEY and CDR2 is SMNVEV (reference sequence). V lost 5 bases and J 4 bases, leaving 20 bases between the germline ends. CDR3 loop: CASSPLPGQVGYGYTF. CDR3 DNA sequence: TGTGCCAGCAGTCCACTCCCCGGACAAGTGGGCTATGGCTACACCTTC.

The chain links TRBV7-9 to TRBJ2-1; tentative D call: TRBD2 (6 bases). CDR3 length: 13 amino acids. CDR1 and CDR2 (germline): SEHNR, FQNEAQ (reference sequence). V was shortened by 11 bases and J by 6 bases, with 17 bases between the two germline ends. For the CDR3, the DNA is TGTGCCGGCCGTGTGGGGGGAGGCAATGAGCAGTTCTTC. Its protein product is CAGRVGGGNEQFF.

The V and J genes are TRBV5-1 and TRBJ2-5; D is perhaps TRBD2 (5 bases). The CDR3 runs 14 residues. CDR1 SGHRS and CDR2 YFSETQ come from the germline V gene. Trimming removed 1 base from V and 4 bases from J, with 11 bases in between. The CDR3 loop is CASSLNPAGETQYF. For the CDR3, the DNA is TGCGCCAGCAGCTTGAACCCCGCGGGAGAGACCCAGTACTTC.

This sequence joins TRBV7-9 and TRBJ2-7, with 9 bases identical to TRBD2. The V and J ends lost 2 bases and 3 bases, in that order; junction bases with no gene match: 5. CDR3 size: 15 residues. Germline-derived CDR1 and CDR2 are SEHNR and FQNEAQ (reference sequence). CDR3 DNA: TGTGCCAGCAGCTTACGGGTTAGCGGGAGCTACGAGCAGTACTTC. Its protein product is CASSLRVSGSYEQYF.

The chain uses TRBV25-1 and TRBJ1-1, with TRBD1 as a possible D gene (5 bases). The CDR3 consists of 11 residues. V dropped 4 bases and J dropped 11 bases, with 11 bases sitting between them. Germline V CDR1 and CDR2: MGHDK, SYGVNS. The CDR3 nucleotides are TGTGCCAGCAGTGCGGGGGAGGATGCTTTCTTT. Translated, it gives CASSAGEDAFF.

This chain uses TRBV9 with TRBJ1-5; D is unresolved. This CDR3 has 15 amino acids. The V end lost 0 bases, the J end lost 5 bases, and 12 bases lay between the germline ends. Germline V CDR1 and CDR2: SGDLS, YYNGEE. The CDR3, as DNA: TGTGCCAGCAGCGTAGCCGGGTCCCGCGATCAGCCCCAGCATTTT. It codes for CASSVAGSRDQPQHF.

The chain employs TRBV27 and TRBJ2-1, with D perhaps matching TRBD2 (5 bases). CDR1 is MNHEY, CDR2 SMNVEV, per germline (reference sequence). The CDR3 spans 16 residues. Trimming cost V 2 bases and J 4 bases, with 15 bases left between them. The CDR3 sequence is CASSLSVGLTYNEQFF. The CDR3 coding sequence is TGTGCCAGCAGTTTAAGCGTAGGACTTACTTACAATGAGCAGTTCTTC.

This clone was detected only once. The J gene is TRBJ2-7, the V gene TRBV10-2, with TRBD1 identical over 7 bases. V trimming: 10 bases; J trimming: 6 bases; junction bases outside the gene matches: 6. Germline CDR1 is WSHSY and CDR2 is SAAADI. The CDR3 loop spans 11 amino acids. The CDR3 DNA follows: TGCGCCACCAAGACAGGGTTCGAGCAGTACTTC. It codes for CATKTGFEQYF.

This sequence joins TRBV12-2 and TRBJ2-2; TRBD1, the table's D call, lacks a check against the DNA. TRBV12-2 is marked as a pseudogene. CDR3 length equals 18 residues. CDR3 amino acids: CASRLNGQGQTLTGELFF. The CDR3 DNA sequence: TGTGCAAGTCGACTTAACGGCCAGGGACAGACGCTAACCGGGGAGCTGTTTTTT.

The chain employs TRBV27 and TRBJ2-5; D could derive from TRBD1 or TRBD2 (5 bases each). V lost 8 bases to trimming and J lost 5 bases, with 21 bases between them. This CDR3 is built from 15 residues. Per the germline V gene, CDR1 is MNHEY and CDR2 is SMNVEV (reference sequence). CDR3 nucleotides: TGTGCCAGCCAACCGGGACGGGGTGTTTTTGAGACCCAGTACTTC. Protein sequence: CASQPGRGVFETQYF.

This clone was found once. The gene calls are TRBV4-1 and TRBJ1-5; possibly TRBD1 for D (5 bases). CDR1 and CDR2 from the germline V gene are MGHRA and YSYEKL. The CDR3 runs 16 residues. The V end was cut by 1 base, the J end by 2 bases, with 12 bases between. CDR3 sequence: CASSQVPQTGNQPQHF. The CDR3 region has the DNA TGCGCCAGCAGCCAAGTCCCACAGACAGGCAATCAGCCCCAGCATTTT.

The chain uses TRBV28 and TRBJ2-7; D possibly corresponds to TRBD1 (6 bases). CDR3 length equals 14 residues. V was trimmed by 5 bases and J by 3 bases, leaving 14 bases between them. Germline V gene data show CDR1 as MDHEN and CDR2 as SYDVKM. In DNA, the CDR3 is TGTGCCAGCAGTGCTCAGGGGACCCTCTACGAGCAGTACTTC. Its protein product is CASSAQGTLYEQYF.

V gene TRBV28 combines with J gene TRBJ2-4, with D maybe TRBD2 (6 bases). Trimming took off 7 bases at V and 1 base at J, with 20 bases between the two ends. The CDR3 runs to 17 residues. Germline CDR1 and CDR2: MDHEN and SYDVKM. CDR3 loop: CASTPLAAGPAKNIQYF. The CDR3 coding sequence is TGTGCCAGCACCCCCCTGGCCGCGGGACCGGCCAAAAACATTCAGTACTTC.

The V gene is TRBV28, the J gene TRBJ2-1, with D perhaps TRBD1 (5 bases). Trimming left V 11 bases short and J 16 bases short, with 24 bases between. Germline CDR1 and CDR2: MDHEN and SYDVKM. The CDR3 has 12 amino acids. CDR3 residues: CACMGGATAPFF. In DNA, the CDR3 is TGTGCCTGCATGGGTGGGGCTACCGCCCCCTTCTTC. Full variable domain (rest looked up from reference TRBV28 and TRBJ2-1): DVKVTQSSRYLVKRTGEKVFLECVQDMDHENMFWYRQDPGLGLRLIYFSYDVKMKEKGDIPEGYSVSREKKERFSLILESASTNQTSMYLCACMGGATAPFFGPGTRLTVL.

CDR3 sequence: CASSSRGLGNQPQHF. The DNA for the CDR3 is TGTGCCAGCAGTTCCAGGGGTTTGGGCAATCAGCCCCAGCATTTT. The rearrangement links TRBV6-5 to TRBJ1-5, with D possibly TRBD1 on 6 matching bases. V was trimmed by 4 bases and J by 2 bases, leaving 12 bases between them. The CDR3 covers 15 residues. CDR1 is MNHEY and CDR2 is SVGAGI in the germline V gene.

This chain links TRBV10-3 with TRBJ2-1; no firm D call. Trimming stripped 10 bases from V and 5 bases from J, with 15 bases between. Germline V gene sequence: CDR1 ENHRY, CDR2 SYGVKD. The CDR3 is 13 residues long. CDR3: CATWRDSNNEQFF. The CDR3 DNA reads TGTGCCACCTGGCGAGACTCAAACAATGAGCAGTTCTTC.

The chain is built from TRBV28 and TRBJ2-3; 7 bases agree with TRBD2. Germline V gives CDR1 MDHEN, CDR2 SYDVKM. Losses at the gene ends were 5 bases for V and 3 bases for J; bases not matched to a gene: 11. The CDR3 runs 16 residues. DNA of the CDR3: TGTGCCAGCAGTCGTTTTCTTTGGCGGGAGACAGATACGCAGTATTTT. Translating gives CASSRFLWRETDTQYF.